Reported below is one TCR beta chain. Its antigen is unknown. The sample originates from a study of CD8+ T cells in alopecia areata. Reverse transcribed after extraction, RNA yielded cDNA as the sequencing template. Only in-frame clones appear in the TCRdb table, and some are missing; sequencing was by immunoSEQ multiplex PCR. Among under 130,000 clones listed, 70% to 90% were seen once. Specified treatment: oral pan-JAK inhibitor, 5-10 mg twice daily. Overall study findings and caveats: The study found that many expanded lesional clones persisted in scalp and blood during tofacitinib.

V shed 9 bases and J 1 base; nucleotides not matched to a gene: 5. The CDR3 extends over 13 amino acids. Germline lookup yields CDR1 SNHLY and CDR2 FYNNEI. The V call is TRBV2, the J call TRBJ1-1, with TRBD1 matching 7 bases. This sequence originates from a human donor with alopecia areata. The sample was CD8+ T cells sorted from blood, taken between weeks 30 and 35, from a patient treated with tofacitinib. DNA of the CDR3: TGTGCCAGAGACAGGGACGGGAACACTGAAGCTTTCTTT. Its translation: CARDRDGNTEAFF.